This is a list of T cell receptor beta chains from one sample in a study of T cell repertoires in cytomegalovirus infection. Each CDR3 protein gets one entry after TCRdb re-called the reads with MiXCR. The data contain hundreds of thousands of distinct CDR3 sequences, 22% of them seen just once; the ten biggest clones take up 15% to 20%. The sequenced sample consisted of CD8+ T cells from PBMCs. These TCRs come from a human donor in good health (CMV status not recorded). Some clones in this sample may be carry-over from other donors' samples. Both conserved end residues are part of each CDR3. D genes are given only for firm matches. Not all rows give a size; the values are once, few, many and, for expanded clones, a class.

v_call: TRBV7-9
d_call: NA
j_call: TRBJ1-2
clone_size: NA
cdr3_nt: TGTGCCAGCAGCTTAGTTGCCAGGGAGTACTATGGCTACACCTTC
cdr3_aa: CASSLVAREYYGYTF

v_call: TRBV4-1
d_call: NA
j_call: TRBJ1-5
clone_size: many
cdr3_nt: TGCGCCAGCAGCCATGGGGGGGGGAGCAATCAGCCCCAGCATTTT
cdr3_aa: CASSHGGGSNQPQHF

v_call: TRBV27
d_call: NA
j_call: TRBJ1-1
clone_size: NA
cdr3_nt: TGTGCCAGCAGTTTAGGGAGGGACGGCACTGAAGCTTTCTTT
cdr3_aa: CASSLGRDGTEAFF

v_call: TRBV7-9
d_call: NA
j_call: TRBJ2-1
clone_size: few
cdr3_nt: TGTGCCAGCAGCCGCGACACCAATGAGCAGTTCTTC
cdr3_aa: CASSRDTNEQFF

v_call: TRBV12-3/TRBV12-4
d_call: NA
j_call: TRBJ2-1
clone_size: NA
cdr3_nt: TGTGCCAGCAGCTCCGGGGACCCCAATGAGCAGTTCTTC
cdr3_aa: CASSSGDPNEQFF

v_call: TRBV5-1
d_call: NA
j_call: TRBJ2-5
clone_size: NA
cdr3_nt: TGCACCAGCAGCTTGGGGGAGCAAGAGACCCAGTACTTC
cdr3_aa: CTSSLGEQETQYF

v_call: TRBV12-3/TRBV12-4
d_call: NA
j_call: TRBJ1-1
clone_size: NA
cdr3_nt: TGTGCCAGCAGTCGAGCGGGGGATGATTTTGCTGAAGCTTTCTTT
cdr3_aa: CASSRAGDDFAEAFF

v_call: TRBV28
d_call: NA
j_call: TRBJ2-2
clone_size: NA
cdr3_nt: TGTGCCAGCAGTTACAGAGGAACGAACACCGGGGAGCTGTTTTTT
cdr3_aa: CASSYRGTNTGELFF

v_call: TRBV25-1
d_call: NA
j_call: TRBJ1-6
clone_size: NA
cdr3_nt: TGTGCCAGCAGTGAATCGTTCTCGGGTTCACCCCTCCACTTT
cdr3_aa: CASSESFSGSPLHF

v_call: TRBV6-6
d_call: NA
j_call: TRBJ1-3
clone_size: few
cdr3_nt: TGTGCCAGCAGCCTAGACTCGTCAGGAAACACCATATATTTT
cdr3_aa: CASSLDSSGNTIYF

v_call: TRBV7-6
d_call: NA
j_call: TRBJ2-2
clone_size: NA
cdr3_nt: TGTGCCAGCAGCTCCCAGGGGCCCACCGGGGAGCTGTTTTTT
cdr3_aa: CASSSQGPTGELFF

v_call: TRBV5-1
d_call: NA
j_call: TRBJ2-1
clone_size: few
cdr3_nt: TGCGCCAGCAGCTTGGACTCACCCCCTTCCTACAATGAGCAGTTCTTC
cdr3_aa: CASSLDSPPSYNEQFF

v_call: TRBV10-3
d_call: TRBD1
j_call: TRBJ1-6
clone_size: many
cdr3_nt: TGTGCCATCCGGGACAGGTTTAATTCACCCCTCCACTTT
cdr3_aa: CAIRDRFNSPLHF

v_call: TRBV20-1
d_call: NA
j_call: TRBJ2-3
clone_size: NA
cdr3_nt: TGCAGTGCTAGGGACTTAGGGATGGTGGATACGCAGTATTTT
cdr3_aa: CSARDLGMVDTQYF

v_call: TRBV4-2
d_call: TRBD2
j_call: TRBJ2-1
clone_size: NA
cdr3_nt: TGTGCCAGCAGCCACCTCCCGACTAGCGGGGAAAAGAATGAGCAGTTCTTC
cdr3_aa: CASSHLPTSGEKNEQFF

v_call: TRBV28
d_call: TRBD1
j_call: TRBJ2-7
clone_size: NA
cdr3_nt: TGTGCCAGCAGTCCCCGGGACAGGAGTAACGGGCAGTACTTC
cdr3_aa: CASSPRDRSNGQYF

v_call: TRBV20-1
d_call: NA
j_call: TRBJ2-2
clone_size: few
cdr3_nt: TGCAGTGCCTTCACGACACAGGGATTGGCCGGGGAGCTGTTTTTT
cdr3_aa: CSAFTTQGLAGELFF

v_call: TRBV27
d_call: NA
j_call: TRBJ1-6
clone_size: NA
cdr3_nt: TGTGCCAGCAGTCTAGGGTACGGGCAAAAGGCCCTCCACTTT
cdr3_aa: CASSLGYGQKALHF

v_call: TRBV20-1
d_call: NA
j_call: TRBJ2-5
clone_size: many
cdr3_nt: TGCAGTGCTAGACTAGTGGAGACCCAGTACTTC
cdr3_aa: CSARLVETQYF

v_call: TRBV6-1
d_call: NA
j_call: TRBJ2-3
clone_size: few
cdr3_nt: TGTGCCAGCAGTGAAGAGCGGGCTGCCCCCCCCACAGATACGCAGTATTTT
cdr3_aa: CASSEERAAPPTDTQYF

v_call: TRBV12-3/TRBV12-4
d_call: NA
j_call: TRBJ2-3
clone_size: NA
cdr3_nt: TGTGCCAGCAGTATAAGCGAAGGGGATACGCAGTATTTT
cdr3_aa: CASSISEGDTQYF

v_call: TRBV7-8
d_call: TRBD2
j_call: TRBJ2-5
clone_size: many
cdr3_nt: TGTGCCAGCAGCTTAAGCGGGAGTACCAACGGGGAGACCCAGTACTTC
cdr3_aa: CASSLSGSTNGETQYF

v_call: TRBV7-9
d_call: NA
j_call: TRBJ2-7
clone_size: NA
cdr3_nt: TGTGCCAGCAGCCCAGACAGTCAACCCTACGAGCAGTACTTC
cdr3_aa: CASSPDSQPYEQYF

v_call: TRBV28
d_call: NA
j_call: TRBJ2-2
clone_size: NA
cdr3_nt: TGTGCCAGCCGTGAGGTGACACAGAACACCGGGGAGCTGTTTTTT
cdr3_aa: CASREVTQNTGELFF

v_call: TRBV5-1
d_call: TRBD1
j_call: TRBJ1-4
clone_size: few
cdr3_nt: TGCGCCAGCAGCCCCCTCCCGGGACAGCTCGCAACTAATGAAAAACTGTTTTTT
cdr3_aa: CASSPLPGQLATNEKLFF

v_call: TRBV2
d_call: NA
j_call: TRBJ2-7
clone_size: NA
cdr3_nt: TGTGCCAGCAGTGAGCCGGGACTGAGAATCTCCTACGAGCAGTACTTC
cdr3_aa: CASSEPGLRISYEQYF